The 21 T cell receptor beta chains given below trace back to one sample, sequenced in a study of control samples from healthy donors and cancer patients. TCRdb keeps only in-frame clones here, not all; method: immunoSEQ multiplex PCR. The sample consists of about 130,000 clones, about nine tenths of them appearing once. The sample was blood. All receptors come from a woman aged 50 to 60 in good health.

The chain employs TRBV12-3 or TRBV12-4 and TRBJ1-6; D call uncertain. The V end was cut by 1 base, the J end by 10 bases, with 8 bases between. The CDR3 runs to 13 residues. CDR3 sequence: CASSLVRGSPLHF. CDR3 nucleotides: TGTGCCAGCAGTTTAGTTCGGGGATCACCCCTCCACTTT.

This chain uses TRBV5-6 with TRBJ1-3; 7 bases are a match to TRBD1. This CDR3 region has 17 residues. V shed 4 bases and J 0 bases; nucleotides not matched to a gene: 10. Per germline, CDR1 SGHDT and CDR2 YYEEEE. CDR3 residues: CASSPGQVRASGNTIYF. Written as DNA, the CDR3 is TGTGCCAGCAGCCCCGGACAGGTCAGGGCCTCTGGAAACACCATATATTTT.

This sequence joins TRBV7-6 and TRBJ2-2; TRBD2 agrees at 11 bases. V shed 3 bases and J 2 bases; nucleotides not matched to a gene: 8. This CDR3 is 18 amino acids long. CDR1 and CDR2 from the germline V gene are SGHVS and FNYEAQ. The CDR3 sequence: CASSFRTSGGTNTGELFF. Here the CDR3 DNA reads TGTGCCAGCAGCTTTCGAACTAGCGGGGGCACCAACACCGGGGAGCTGTTTTTT. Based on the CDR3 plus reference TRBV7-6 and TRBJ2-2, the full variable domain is GAGVSQSPRYKVTKRGQDVALRCDPISGHVSLYWYRQALGQGPEFLTYFNYEAQQDKSGLPNDRFSAERPEGSISTLTIQRTEQRDSAMYRCASSFRTSGGTNTGELFFGEGSRLTVL.

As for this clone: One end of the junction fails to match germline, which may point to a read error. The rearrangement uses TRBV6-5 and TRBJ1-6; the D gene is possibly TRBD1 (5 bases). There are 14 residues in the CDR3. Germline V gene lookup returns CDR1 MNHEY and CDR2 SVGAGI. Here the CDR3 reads CTSSYSAGYSPLHF. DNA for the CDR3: TGTACCAGCAGTTACTCGGCAGGGTATTCACCCCTCCACTTT.

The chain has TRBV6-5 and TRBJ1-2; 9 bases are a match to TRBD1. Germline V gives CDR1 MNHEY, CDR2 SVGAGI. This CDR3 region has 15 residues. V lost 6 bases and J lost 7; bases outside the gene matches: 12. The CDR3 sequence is CASRDTGTGLSGYTF. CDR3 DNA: TGTGCCAGCAGGGACACCGGGACAGGGCTAAGTGGCTACACCTTC.

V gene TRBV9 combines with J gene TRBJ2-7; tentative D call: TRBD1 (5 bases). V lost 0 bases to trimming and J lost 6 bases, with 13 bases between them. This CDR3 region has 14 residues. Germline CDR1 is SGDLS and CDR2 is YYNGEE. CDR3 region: CASSVGVRVGEQYF. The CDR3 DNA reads TGTGCCAGCAGCGTAGGGGTCAGGGTGGGCGAGCAGTACTTC.

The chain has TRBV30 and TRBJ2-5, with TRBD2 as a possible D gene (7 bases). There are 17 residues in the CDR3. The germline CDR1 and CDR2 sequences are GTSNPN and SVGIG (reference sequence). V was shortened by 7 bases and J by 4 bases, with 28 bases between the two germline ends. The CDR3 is CASSGGREGVRTETQYF. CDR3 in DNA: TGTGCCTCATCCGGGGGGCGCGAGGGTGTCCGGACAGAGACCCAGTACTTC.

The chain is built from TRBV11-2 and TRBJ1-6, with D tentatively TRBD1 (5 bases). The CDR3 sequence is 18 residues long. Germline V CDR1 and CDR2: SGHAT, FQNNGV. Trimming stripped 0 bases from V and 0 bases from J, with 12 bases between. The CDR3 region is CASSLDFWGSSYNSPLHF. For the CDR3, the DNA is TGTGCCAGCAGCTTAGACTTTTGGGGGAGCTCCTATAATTCACCCCTCCACTTT.

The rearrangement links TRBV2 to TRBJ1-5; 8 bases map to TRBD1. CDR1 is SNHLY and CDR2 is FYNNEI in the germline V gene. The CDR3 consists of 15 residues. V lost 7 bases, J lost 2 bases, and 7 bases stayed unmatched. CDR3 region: CASKETGGGNQPQHF. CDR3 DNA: TGTGCCAGCAAAGAAACAGGGGGTGGCAATCAGCCCCAGCATTTT.

The CDR3 region is CASSLQGDTNEKLFF. For the CDR3, the DNA is TGTGCCAGCAGCCTTCAGGGGGATACTAATGAAAAACTGTTTTTT. The gene calls are TRBV3-1 (or the pseudogene TRBV3-2) and TRBJ1-4; 7 bases are shared with TRBD1. CDR1 and CDR2 (germline): LGHDT, YNNKEL (reference sequence). CDR3 length equals 15 residues. V trimming: 4 bases; J trimming: 2 bases; junction bases outside the gene matches: 4.

DNA of the CDR3: TGTGCCAGCAGCCAAGAGAGAGGCAGGAACAATTCACCCCTCCACTTT. This gives the protein CASSQERGRNNSPLHF. The chain links TRBV4-2 to TRBJ1-6; D gene ambiguous. The CDR3 contains 16 residues. Deletions cut 0 bases from V and 7 bases from J, with 13 bases between. The V gene's germline CDR1 is LGHNA and CDR2 YNFKEQ.

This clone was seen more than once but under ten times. The CDR3 reads CASSDVGGIHEKLFF. CDR3 nucleotide sequence: TGTGCCAGCAGTGATGTGGGAGGGATTCATGAAAAACTGTTTTTT. V gene TRBV25-1 combines with J gene TRBJ1-4; D is uncertain. Germline V lookup: CDR1 MGHDK, CDR2 SYGVNS. The CDR3 spans 15 residues. V lost 3 bases to trimming and J lost 6 bases, with 14 bases between them.

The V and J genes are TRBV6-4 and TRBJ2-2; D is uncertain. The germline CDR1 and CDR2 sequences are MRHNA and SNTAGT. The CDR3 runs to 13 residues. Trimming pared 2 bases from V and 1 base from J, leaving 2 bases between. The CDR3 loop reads CASSDMNTGELFF. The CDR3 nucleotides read TGTGCCAGCAGTGACATGAACACCGGGGAGCTGTTTTTT.

CDR3 in amino acids: CASSLDSLATNEKLFF. The CDR3 DNA reads as TGTGCCAGCAGCTTGGACAGTCTTGCAACTAATGAAAAACTGTTTTTT. The chain couples TRBV7-9 to TRBJ1-4; perhaps TRBD1 as D (6 bases). CDR1 SEHNR and CDR2 FQNEAQ come from the germline V gene (reference sequence). This CDR3 contains 16 residues. V was pared by 3 bases and J by 0 bases, with 11 bases between.

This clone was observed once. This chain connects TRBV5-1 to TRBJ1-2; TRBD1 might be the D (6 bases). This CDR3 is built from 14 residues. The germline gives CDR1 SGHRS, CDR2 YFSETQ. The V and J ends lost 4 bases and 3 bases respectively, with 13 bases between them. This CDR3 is CASSPGGRDYGYTF. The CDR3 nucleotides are TGCGCCAGCAGCCCCGGGGGCAGGGACTATGGCTACACCTTC.

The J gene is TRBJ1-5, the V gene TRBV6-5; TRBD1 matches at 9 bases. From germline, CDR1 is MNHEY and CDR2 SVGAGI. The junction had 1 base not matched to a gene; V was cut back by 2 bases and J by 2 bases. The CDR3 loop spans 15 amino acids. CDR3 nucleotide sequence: TGTGCCAGCAGTTACGACAGGGGGGGCAATCAGCCCCAGCATTTT. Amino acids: CASSYDRGGNQPQHF.

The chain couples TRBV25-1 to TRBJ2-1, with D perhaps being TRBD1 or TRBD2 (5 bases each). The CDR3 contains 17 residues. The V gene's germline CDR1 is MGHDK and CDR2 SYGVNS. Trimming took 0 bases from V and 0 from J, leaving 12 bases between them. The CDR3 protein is CASSEYRGASSYNEQFF. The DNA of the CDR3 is TGTGCCAGCAGTGAATATCGGGGCGCGAGCTCCTACAATGAGCAGTTCTTC.

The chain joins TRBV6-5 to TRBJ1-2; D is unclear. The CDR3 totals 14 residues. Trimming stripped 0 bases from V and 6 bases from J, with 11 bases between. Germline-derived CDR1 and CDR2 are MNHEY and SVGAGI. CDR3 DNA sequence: TGTGCCAGCAGTTACTCATCCGGTAGGGATGGCTACACCTTC. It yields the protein CASSYSSGRDGYTF.

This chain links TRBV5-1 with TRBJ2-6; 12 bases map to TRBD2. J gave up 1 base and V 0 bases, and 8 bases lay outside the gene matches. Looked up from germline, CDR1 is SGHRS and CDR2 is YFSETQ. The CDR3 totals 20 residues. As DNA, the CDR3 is TGCGCCAGCAGCTTGGCCCCCCCCGGACTAGCGGGATCTGGGGCCAACGTCCTGACTTTC. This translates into CASSLAPPGLAGSGANVLTF.

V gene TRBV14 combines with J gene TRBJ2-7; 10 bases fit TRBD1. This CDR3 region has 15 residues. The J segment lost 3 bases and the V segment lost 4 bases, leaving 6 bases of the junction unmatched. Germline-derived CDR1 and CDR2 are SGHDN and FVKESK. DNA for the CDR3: TGTGCCAGCAGCCGCCGGACAGGGGGGAACTACGAGCAGTACTTC. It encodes CASSRRTGGNYEQYF.

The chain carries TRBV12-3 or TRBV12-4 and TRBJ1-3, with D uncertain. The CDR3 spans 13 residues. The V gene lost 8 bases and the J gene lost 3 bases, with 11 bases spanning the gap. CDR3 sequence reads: CASDAGGGNTIYF. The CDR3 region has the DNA TGTGCCAGCGACGCGGGAGGTGGAAACACCATATATTTT.